The clone carrying this TCR beta chain was counted ten times or more. Patients having uncontrolled infection, another autoimmune disease, pregnancy or lactation were not included. Each 10 ml fresh peripheral blood draw supplied the PBMCs. The source of the sample is a study of T cells in Graves' hyperthyroidism and ophthalmopathy. Across the whole study: Once the initial diagnosis was made, peripheral blood was obtained before any treatment.

Amplification of TCR beta CDR3 regions was performed using RNA transcripts as template. The TCR CDR3 first-round RT-PCR relied on the HTBI primer set. TCRdb used MiXCR to reprocess the multiplex PCR reads, holding one entry per CDR3 protein. The profile shows about 400,000 distinct CDR3 sequences, about 13% of them singletons. CDR3 length: 14 residues. Germline CDR1 and CDR2: DFQATT and SNEGSKA (reference sequence). With 1 base removed from V and 4 bases from J, the gap between germline ends came to 13 bases. The chain joins TRBV20-1 to TRBJ1-2; a possible D gene is TRBD1 (6 bases). Source material: blood. The TCR comes from a woman aged 18-29 years with Graves' hyperthyroidism. The CDR3 DNA reads as TGCAGTGCTAGAGGTTCCGGACAGATCTATGGCTACACCTTC. It encodes CSARGSGQIYGYTF.